This TCR beta chain was recovered during a study of T cells in women clearing cervical HPV infection. About the research overall: Donors had HPV16-related CIN3 or worse; 2 had invasive cancer. Case blood was drawn when the lesion was first found; control blood after infection became undetectable.

Study observations and caveats: TRBV6-7 abundance was lower in cases than controls (roughly 0.11% versus 0.16%). Associations may precede or follow infection; HPV-specific or memory T cells were not isolated.

TCRdb keeps only in-frame clones here, not all; method: immunoSEQ multiplex PCR. This sample contains 30,000 to 35,000 clones. CDR3 length: 12 amino acids. Trimming removed 11 bases from V and 5 bases from J; junction bases left unmatched: 4. The germline gives CDR1 ENHRY, CDR2 SYGVKD. Regarding this clone: Its antigen is not known. The CDR3 end falls 3 residues outside the read, so it is completed with the germline J gene.

The rearrangement joins TRBV10-3 to TRBJ2-2, with 8 bases fitting TRBD2. Sequenced: blood buffy coat. The origin of this receptor is a woman between 18 and 75 years old with a cervical HPV16 infection that either progressed to CIN3+ or cleared (not recorded which). This CDR3 reads CALRGGTGELFF. CDR3 DNA (partial): TGTGCCCTCCGGGGGGGAACCGGGGAG.